This T cell receptor beta chain was retrieved from a study of shared clonotypes between healthy human individuals. Study-wide points: Naive subsets generally exceeded memory subsets in estimated richness.

This was a deep-level run. This table comes from immunoSEQ multiplex PCR, and its TCRdb copy is limited to in-frame clones, with some not included. In the table there are about 1 million clones, around 76% of which are singletons. In its sample, this clone was seen a few times. Its antigen is unidentified. CD45RA+ naive and CD45RA-negative memory subsets were separated from CD4+ cells. Germline V CDR1 and CDR2: SNHLY, FYNNEI. The CDR3 is 13 residues long. V dropped 4 bases and J dropped 1 base, with 7 bases sitting between them. Sequencing used memory CD4+ T cells sorted from blood. As to subset: CD45RA-negative fraction. The sequence came from a man between 18 and 29 years old in good health. The chain couples TRBV2 to TRBJ1-1; weak D call: TRBD1 (5 bases). In nucleotides, the CDR3 is TGTGCCAGCAGTGTACAGGCGAACACTGAAGCTTTCTTT. The encoded protein is CASSVQANTEAFF. The full variable domain, completed using reference TRBV2 and TRBJ1-1, is EPEVTQTPSHQVTQMGQEVILRCVPISNHLYFYWYRQILGQKVEFLVSFYNNEISEKSEIFDDQFSVERPDGSNFTLKIRSTKLEDSAMYFCASSVQANTEAFFGQGTRLTVV.